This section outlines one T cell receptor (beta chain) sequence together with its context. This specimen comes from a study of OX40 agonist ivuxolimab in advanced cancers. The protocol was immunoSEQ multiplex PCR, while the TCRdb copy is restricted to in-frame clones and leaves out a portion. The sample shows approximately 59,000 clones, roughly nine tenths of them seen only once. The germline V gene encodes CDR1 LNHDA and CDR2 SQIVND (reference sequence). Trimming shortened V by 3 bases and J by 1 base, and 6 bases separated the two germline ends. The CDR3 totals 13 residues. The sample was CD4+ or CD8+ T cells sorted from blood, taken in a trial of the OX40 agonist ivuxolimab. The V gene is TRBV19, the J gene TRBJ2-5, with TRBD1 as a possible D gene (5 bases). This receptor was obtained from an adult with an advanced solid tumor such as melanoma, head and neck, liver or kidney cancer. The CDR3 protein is CASSMDTQETQYF. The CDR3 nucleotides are TGTGCCAGTAGTATGGACACCCAAGAGACCCAGTACTTC.